This T cell receptor (beta chain) was identified during a study of CD8+ T cells in alopecia areata. Background on the study: Grafts of skin from C3H/HeJ donors aged roughly 6-12 months with spontaneous alopecia went to female C3H/HeJ mice aged roughly 7-11 weeks. Study findings and constraints: Patients shared TCRs less clearly than mice did, possibly for HLA-related reasons.

Once RNA had been extracted, it was reverse transcribed into cDNA to act as the sequencing template. Here immunoSEQ multiplex PCR was the method, and the copy in TCRdb shows in-frame clones only, minus some. This sample comprises about 110,000 clones, none seen once only. The CDR3 is made up of 14 amino acids. Germline-derived CDR1 and CDR2 are NNHDY and SYVADS. This clone was counted between two and nine times. Its antigen is not identified. The gene symbols are mouse symbols. Read data end 4 residues before the CDR3 end; the end is taken from the germline J gene. The V and J genes are TRBV13-3 and TRBJ1-1, with D possibly matching TRBD1 (5 bases). Material: lesional skin. The clonotype originates from a C3H/HeJ mouse with alopecia areata. MHC haplotype: H2-k. CDR3 sequence reads: CASSDSGPYPEVFF. The sequenced CDR3 bases are TGTGCCAGCAGTGATTCAGGGCCGTACCCA.